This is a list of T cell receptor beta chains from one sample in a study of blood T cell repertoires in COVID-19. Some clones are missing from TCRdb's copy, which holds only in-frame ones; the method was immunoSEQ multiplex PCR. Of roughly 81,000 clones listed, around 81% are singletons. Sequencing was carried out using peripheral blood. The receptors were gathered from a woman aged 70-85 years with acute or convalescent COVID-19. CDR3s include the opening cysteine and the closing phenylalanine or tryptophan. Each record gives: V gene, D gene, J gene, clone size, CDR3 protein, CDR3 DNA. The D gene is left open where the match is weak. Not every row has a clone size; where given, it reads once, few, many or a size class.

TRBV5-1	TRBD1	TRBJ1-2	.	CASSRKPVTGQGDGYTF	TGCGCCAGCAGCCGAAAACCTGTGACAGGGCAAGGCGATGGCTACACCTTC
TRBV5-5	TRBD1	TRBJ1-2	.	CASSQGANNYGYTF	TGTGCCAGCAGCCAGGGGGCAAATAACTATGGCTACACCTTC
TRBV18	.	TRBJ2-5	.	CASSVPGSGETQYF	TGTGCCAGCTCCGTACCGGGGTCCGGAGAGACCCAGTACTTC
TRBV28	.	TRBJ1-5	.	CASSPSLRNQPQHF	TGTGCCAGCAGTCCCTCCCTCCGCAATCAGCCCCAGCATTTT
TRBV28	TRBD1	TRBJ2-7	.	CASRTGGVYEQYF	TGTGCCAGCAGGACAGGGGGCGTGTACGAGCAGTACTTC
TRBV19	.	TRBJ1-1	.	CASSRQYTEAFF	TGTGCCAGTAGTCGACAGTACACTGAAGCTTTCTTT
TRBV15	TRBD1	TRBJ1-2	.	CATSRFGQGEGYTF	TGTGCCACCAGCAGATTCGGACAGGGAGAAGGCTACACCTTC
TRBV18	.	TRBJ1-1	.	CASSPDILNTEAFF	TGTGCCAGCTCCCCCGACATCCTGAACACTGAAGCTTTCTTT
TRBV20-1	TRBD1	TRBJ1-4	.	CSAPGGEKLFF	TGCAGTGCTCCAGGGGGTGAAAAACTGTTTTTT
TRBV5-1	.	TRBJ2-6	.	CASTRALDGDSGANVLTF	TGCGCCAGCACGCGGGCCTTGGACGGCGACTCTGGGGCCAACGTCCTGACTTTC
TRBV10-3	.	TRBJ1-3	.	CAISDPQDSGNTIYF	TGTGCCATCAGTGACCCTCAGGACTCTGGAAACACCATATATTTT
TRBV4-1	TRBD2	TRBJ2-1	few	CASSQSPPGGLYNEQFF	TGCGCCAGCAGCCAAAGCCCGCCGGGGGGGCTCTACAATGAGCAGTTCTTC
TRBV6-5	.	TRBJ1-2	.	CASRARQDGYTF	TGTGCCAGCAGGGCGCGACAGGATGGCTACACCTTC
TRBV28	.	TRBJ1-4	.	CASSVGGGANEKLFF	TGTGCCAGCAGTGTCGGAGGTGGGGCTAATGAAAAACTGTTTTTT
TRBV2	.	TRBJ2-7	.	CASRSVAAGTYEQYF	TGTGCCAGCAGGTCGGTGGCTGCGGGGACCTACGAGCAGTACTTC
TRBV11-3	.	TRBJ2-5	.	CASSAAGETQYF	TGTGCCAGCAGCGCGGCCGGAGAGACCCAGTACTTC
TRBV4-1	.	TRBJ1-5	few	CASSQGGDVYSNQPQHF	TGCGCCAGCAGCCAAGGCGGGGACGTGTATAGCAATCAGCCCCAGCATTTT
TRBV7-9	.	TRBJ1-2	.	CATEGNYGYTF	TGTGCCACAGAGGGAAACTATGGCTACACCTTC
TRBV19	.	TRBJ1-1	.	CASRWGEGTEAFF	TGTGCCAGTAGATGGGGGGAGGGCACTGAAGCTTTCTTT
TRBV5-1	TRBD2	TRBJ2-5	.	CASSRLAGGQETQYF	TGCGCCAGCAGCCGCCTAGCGGGGGGGCAAGAGACCCAGTACTTC
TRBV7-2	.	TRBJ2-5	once	CASSFEREETQYF	TGTGCCAGCAGCTTTGAACGGGAAGAGACCCAGTACTTC
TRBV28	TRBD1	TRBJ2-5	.	CASSSGQVKKETQYF	TGTGCCAGCAGTTCGGGACAGGTTAAAAAGGAGACCCAGTACTTC
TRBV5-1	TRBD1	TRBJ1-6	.	CASSPTGSSYNSPLHF	TGCGCCAGCAGCCCGACAGGGAGCTCCTATAATTCACCCCTCCACTTT
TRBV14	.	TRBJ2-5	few	CASSQSGVSQETQYF	TGTGCCAGCAGCCAATCAGGGGTTTCCCAAGAGACCCAGTACTTC
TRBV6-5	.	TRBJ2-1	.	CASSGTYNEQFF	TGTGCCAGCAGCGGGACCTACAATGAGCAGTTCTTC
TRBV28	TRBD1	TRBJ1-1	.	CASSFGTGRKTEAFF	TGTGCCAGCAGTTTCGGGACAGGTCGGAAAACTGAAGCTTTCTTT
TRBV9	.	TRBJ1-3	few	CASSDFGNTIYF	TGTGCCAGCAGCGACTTTGGAAACACCATATATTTT
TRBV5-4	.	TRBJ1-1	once	CASSLASSGRNTEAFF	TGTGCCAGCAGCTTGGCCTCCTCAGGTCGGAACACTGAAGCTTTCTTT
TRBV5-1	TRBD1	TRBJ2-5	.	CASSIQGVQETQYF	TGCGCCAGCAGCATACAGGGGGTCCAAGAGACCCAGTACTTC
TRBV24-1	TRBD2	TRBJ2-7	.	CATSDFSGGADEQYF	TGTGCCACAAGTGATTTTAGCGGGGGGGCCGACGAGCAGTACTTC
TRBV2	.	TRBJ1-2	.	CASSEGRGSGGYTF	TGTGCCAGCAGTGAAGGGCGGGGGTCAGGTGGCTACACCTTC
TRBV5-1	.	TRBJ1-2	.	CASSLASGGSNYGYTF	TGCGCCAGCAGCCTTGCGTCCGGAGGGTCTAACTATGGCTACACCTTC
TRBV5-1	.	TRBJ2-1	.	CASSGNGLGDEQFF	TGCGCCAGCAGCGGTAACGGCCTCGGGGATGAGCAGTTCTTC
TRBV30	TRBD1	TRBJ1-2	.	CAWSARDRAFYGYTF	TGTGCCTGGAGTGCCCGGGACAGGGCCTTCTATGGCTACACCTTC
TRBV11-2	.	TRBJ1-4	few	CASSLAGLNEKLFF	TGTGCCAGCAGCCTAGCTGGGCTTAATGAAAAACTGTTTTTT
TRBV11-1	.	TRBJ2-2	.	CASSLFGGSNTGELFF	TGTGCCAGCAGCTTATTTGGCGGGTCTAACACCGGGGAGCTGTTTTTT
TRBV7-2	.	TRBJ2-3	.	CASSLSQDTQYF	TGTGCCAGCAGCCTGTCCCAGGATACGCAGTATTTT
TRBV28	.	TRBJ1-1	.	CASGANTEAFF	TGTGCCAGCGGAGCGAACACTGAAGCTTTCTTT
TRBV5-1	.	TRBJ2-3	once	CASSLVQETDTQYF	TGCGCCAGCAGCTTGGTACAGGAGACAGATACGCAGTATTTT
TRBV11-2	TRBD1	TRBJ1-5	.	CASSPQGSNQPQHF	TGTGCCAGCAGCCCACAGGGGAGCAATCAGCCCCAGCATTTT